This T cell receptor beta chain was documented in a study of blood T cell repertoires in COVID-19. Study information: The origin of the acute and convalescent COVID-19 samples was the United States, Italy and Spain. Nucleic acid was either cDNA or gDNA, and it came from T cells, B-cell-depleted T cells, or PBMCs.

The CDR3 is 14 residues long. Trimming took off 1 base at V and 5 bases at J, with 6 bases between the two ends. The germline V gene has CDR1 SEHNR and CDR2 FQNEAQ (reference sequence). Original data processing: Reference gene primer amplification gave estimated nucleated cell counts. Only in-frame clones appear in the TCRdb table, and some are missing; sequencing was by immunoSEQ multiplex PCR. The V and J calls and clone size are taken from that table; D and trimming were inferred from the DNA. The sample lists roughly 150,000 clones; roughly 81% were seen once. This clone was counted a few times. The sequenced sample was peripheral blood. The chain links TRBV7-9 to TRBJ1-6, with D tentatively TRBD1 (5 bases). This sequence was found in a woman aged 45-65 years with COVID-19, enrolled during active disease. The CDR3 sequence: CASSLGQNNSPLHF. CDR3 sequence (DNA): TGTGCCAGCAGCTTAGGACAGAATAATTCACCCCTCCACTTT.